These 32 T cell receptor beta chains were all obtained from the same sample, sequenced in a study of blood T cell repertoires in COVID-19. The assay was immunoSEQ multiplex PCR, and TCRdb's table has in-frame clones only and misses some. This sample has 200,000 to 300,000 clones, with about 82% found just once. Sequenced material: PBMCs or T cells enriched from blood (not recorded which). Receptors were obtained from a woman aged 45 to 65 who had recovered from COVID-19.

This clone has only one observation. V and J are TRBV7-3 and TRBJ2-1; the D is unclear. V lost 4 bases, J lost 11 bases, and 12 bases lay in between. The CDR3 is 12 residues long. Germline V CDR1 and CDR2: SGHTA, FQGTGA. The CDR3 DNA reads TGTGCCAGCAGCTCCCCGGGTCAGAAGCAGTTCTTC. Its protein product is CASSSPGQKQFF.

This clone was picked up one time. The gene calls are TRBV6-2 or TRBV6-3 and TRBJ1-2; no clear D gene. CDR1 and CDR2 from the germline V gene are MNHEY and SVGEGT. The V and J ends lost 6 bases and 4 bases respectively, with 21 bases between them. The CDR3 is 16 amino acids. In DNA, the CDR3 is TGTGCCAGCAGCCAACCCTTCGAGGGTTATCCCTATGGCTACACCTTC. Translated: CASSQPFEGYPYGYTF.

This rearrangement joins TRBV9 to TRBJ1-4, with 9 bases lining up with TRBD1. The CDR3 is 17 amino acids. From germline, CDR1 is SGDLS and CDR2 YYNGEE. With V trimmed by 0 bases and J by 6 bases, 9 bases remained unmatched. The CDR3 coding sequence is TGTGCCAGCAGCGTAGGGCTCCAACAGGGGGCCTATGAAAAACTGTTTTTT. It encodes CASSVGLQQGAYEKLFF.

The chain combines TRBV30 with TRBJ2-2, with D possibly TRBD1 on 5 matching bases. The germline CDR1 and CDR2 sequences are GTSNPN and SVGIG (reference sequence). The length of the CDR3 is 14 residues. Trimming removed 1 base from V and 4 bases from J, with 10 bases in between. CDR3 loop: CAWSEQVITGELFF. CDR3 coding DNA: TGTGCCTGGAGTGAACAGGTTATCACCGGGGAGCTGTTTTTT.

The gene calls are TRBV5-4 and TRBJ1-2; perhaps TRBD1 as D (5 bases). The CDR3 consists of 14 residues. Trimming removed 4 bases from V and 7 bases from J, with 17 bases in between. Germline V gene data show CDR1 as SGHNT and CDR2 as YYREEE (reference sequence). The CDR3 sequence: CASSAGQGIAGYTF. The CDR3 DNA reads TGTGCCAGCAGCGCTGGGCAGGGAATCGCTGGCTACACCTTC.

The chain is built from TRBV27 and TRBJ1-5, with D possibly being TRBD1 (6 bases). The V gene's germline CDR1 is MNHEY and CDR2 SMNVEV (reference sequence). The V gene lost 6 bases and the J gene lost 3 bases, with 18 bases spanning the gap. This CDR3 is built from 16 residues. For the CDR3, the DNA is TGTGCCAGCAGGGATACAACAGGGCGAGCCAATCAGCCCCAGCATTTT. This encodes CASRDTTGRANQPQHF.

V is TRBV7-8 and J is TRBJ1-6; TRBD1 might be the D (5 bases). This CDR3 comprises 18 residues. Trimming removed 2 bases from V and 0 bases from J, with 14 bases in between. Germline V gene sequence: CDR1 SGHVS, CDR2 FQNEAQ. The CDR3 sequence is CASSLKGSWSSYNSPLHF. The CDR3 coding sequence is TGTGCCAGCAGCTTAAAGGGGTCATGGAGCTCCTATAATTCACCCCTCCACTTT. The variable domain in full, completed from reference TRBV7-8 and TRBJ1-6, reads GAGVSQSPRYKVAKRGQDVALRCDPISGHVSLFWYQQALGQGPEFLTYFQNEAQLDKSGLPSDRFFAERPEGSVSTLKIQRTQQEDSAVYLCASSLKGSWSSYNSPLHFGNGTRLTVT.

The chain has TRBV29-1 and TRBJ2-4; TRBD2 matches at 7 bases. The CDR3 has 13 residues. Germline V gene sequence: CDR1 SQVTM, CDR2 ANQGSEA. Trimming cost V 7 bases and J 5 bases; bases outside gene matches: 8. CDR3 region: CSAARGGENIQYF. CDR3 sequence (DNA): TGCAGCGCCGCACGTGGGGGGGAAAACATTCAGTACTTC.

This sequence joins TRBV5-4 and TRBJ2-1; D perhaps matches TRBD1 (6 bases). CDR3 length: 16 residues. Germline CDR1 and CDR2: SGHNT and YYREEE (reference sequence). Trimming removed 3 bases at V and 2 bases at J, with 15 bases between. In DNA, the CDR3 is TGTGCCAGCAGCTCCGCGACAGGTGCAGCCTACAATGAGCAGTTCTTC. It encodes CASSSATGAAYNEQFF.

The V call is TRBV14, the J call TRBJ1-1; 9 bases are a match to TRBD1. Trimming at V came to 4 bases and at J to 10 bases, leaving 16 bases not matched to a gene. The CDR3 length is 16 residues. Germline-derived CDR1 and CDR2 are SGHDN and FVKESK. The CDR3 sequence is CASSPTGTGFLGRAFF. The CDR3 coding sequence is TGTGCCAGCAGCCCAACCGGGACAGGGTTTTTGGGGCGAGCTTTCTTT.

The chain employs TRBV11-3 and TRBJ1-2; 9 bases fit TRBD1. Germline lookup yields CDR1 SGHNT and CDR2 YENEEA. Germline trimming cut 1 base from V and 8 bases from J; bases unmatched to any gene: 11. The CDR3 sequence is 16 residues long. The CDR3 reads CASSLGFGTGSFGYTF. The CDR3 coding sequence is TGTGCCAGCAGCTTAGGATTCGGGACAGGGTCGTTCGGCTACACCTTC.

The chain couples TRBV5-4 to TRBJ1-2; 7 bases are shared with TRBD1. This CDR3 has 15 residues. Germline V lookup: CDR1 SGHNT, CDR2 YYREEE (reference sequence). J was trimmed by 5 bases and V by 4 bases; bases with no gene match: 11. The CDR3 sequence is CASSPGTEYLYGYTF. The CDR3 DNA is TGTGCCAGCAGCCCGGGGACAGAGTACTTGTATGGCTACACCTTC.

This sequence joins TRBV27 and TRBJ2-7; tentative D call: TRBD2 (6 bases). Trimming cost V 2 bases and J 2 bases, with 7 bases left between them. Germline V lookup: CDR1 MNHEY, CDR2 SMNVEV (reference sequence). This CDR3 is built from 13 residues. The CDR3 loop reads CASSLGRPYEQYF. In DNA form, the CDR3 reads TGTGCCAGCAGTTTAGGGAGGCCCTACGAGCAGTACTTC.

This clone was detected only a few times. The chain couples TRBV2 to TRBJ1-5; no clear D gene. The V and J ends lost 8 bases and 0 bases respectively, with 11 bases between them. Looked up from germline, CDR1 is SNHLY and CDR2 is FYNNEI. The CDR3 contains 14 residues. The CDR3, as DNA: TGTGCCAGCGCGGGATTTTATAGCAATCAGCCCCAGCATTTT. Translating it yields CASAGFYSNQPQHF.

V is TRBV9 and J is TRBJ2-7, with 7 nucleotides matching TRBD2. This CDR3 region has 15 residues. Germline V gene sequence: CDR1 SGDLS, CDR2 YYNGEE. The ends lost 4 bases at V and 7 bases at J; junction bases unmatched: 14. The CDR3 DNA reads as TGTGCCAGCAGCCCCCGACTAGCTTCATCGGGTGAGCAGTACTTC. Protein: CASSPRLASSGEQYF.

The chain recombines TRBV4-3 with TRBJ1-1; D is possibly TRBD1 (5 bases). Trimming pared 0 bases from V and 4 bases from J, leaving 15 bases between. Germline V gives CDR1 LGHNA, CDR2 YSLEER. The CDR3 has 16 amino acids. In DNA form, the CDR3 reads TGCGCCAGCAGCCAAGAATCAGGGCTTACCATCACTGAAGCTTTCTTT. This translates into CASSQESGLTITEAFF.

The rearrangement joins TRBV10-3 to TRBJ1-5, with D tentatively TRBD1 (6 bases). V was trimmed by 8 bases and J by 6 bases, leaving 23 bases between them. CDR1 is ENHRY, CDR2 SYGVKD, per germline. The CDR3 spans 16 residues. CDR3 coding DNA: TGTGCCATCTCCCCGTCGGGGGGCGCGGGCTCTCAGCCCCAGCATTTT. Its protein product is CAISPSGGAGSQPQHF.

Concerning this clone itself: The sample has other DNA sequences that encode this CDR3 too. The chain employs TRBV9 and TRBJ1-3, with a tentative D call TRBD1 (5 bases). V gave up 1 base and J gave up 0 bases, with 8 bases separating them. This CDR3 spans 15 amino acids. Germline V gene sequence: CDR1 SGDLS, CDR2 YYNGEE. This CDR3 is CASSVTGVSGNTIYF. CDR3 bases: TGTGCCAGCAGCGTAACAGGAGTCTCTGGAAACACCATATATTTT. Drawing the rest from reference TRBV9 and TRBJ1-3, the complete variable domain is DSGVTQTPKHLITATGQRVTLRCSPRSGDLSVYWYQQSLDQGLQFLIQYYNGEERAKGNILERFSAQQFPDLHSELNLSSLELGDSALYFCASSVTGVSGNTIYFGEGSWLTVV.

The rearrangement joins TRBV2 to TRBJ1-4; a possible D gene is TRBD1 (6 bases). Between the trimmed V and J ends, which lost 5 bases and 4 bases, there was a span of 11 bases. The CDR3 extends over 14 amino acids. Per germline, CDR1 SNHLY and CDR2 FYNNEI. The CDR3 is CASSPQGINEKLFF. The CDR3 DNA sequence: TGTGCCAGCAGTCCACAGGGAATTAATGAAAAACTGTTTTTT.

CDR3 loop: CASRTDWGGQLLTQSSYEQYF. CDR3 DNA sequence: TGTGCCAGCAGAACAGATTGGGGGGGCCAGCTACTTACACAGAGCTCCTACGAGCAGTACTTC. The rearrangement links TRBV28 to TRBJ2-7; D is possibly TRBD2 (7 bases). V was shortened by 6 bases and J by 0 bases, with 33 bases between the two germline ends. Per germline, CDR1 MDHEN and CDR2 SYDVKM. The CDR3 is 21 amino acids.

The chain is built from TRBV10-2 and TRBJ2-7; D perhaps matches TRBD1 (6 bases). CDR1 WSHSY and CDR2 SAAADI come from the germline V gene. The V and J ends lost 4 bases and 2 bases respectively, with 9 bases between them. The CDR3 covers 13 residues. In nucleotides, the CDR3 is TGCGCCAGCAGTGTACAGGGCCCCTACGAGCAGTACTTC. Its protein product is CASSVQGPYEQYF.

The rearrangement joins TRBV19 to TRBJ2-1, with a possible D match to TRBD2 (5 bases). CDR1 is LNHDA, CDR2 SQIVND, per germline (reference sequence). The CDR3 covers 15 residues. Trimming took off 5 bases at V and 1 base at J, with 12 bases between the two ends. CDR3 bases: TGTGCCAGTAGTCGGCCGGACTTATCCTACAATGAGCAGTTCTTC. It is translated as CASSRPDLSYNEQFF.

As DNA, the CDR3 is TGTGCCTGGAGTGGACACAGGGCCCCATACGAGCAGTACTTC. It specifies CAWSGHRAPYEQYF. V is TRBV30 and J is TRBJ2-7, with D tentatively TRBD1 (6 bases). The CDR3 loop spans 14 amino acids. The germline V gene has CDR1 GTSNPN and CDR2 SVGIG (reference sequence). V was cut by 1 base and J by 4 bases, with 14 bases left in between.

This clone was seen a single time. The chain uses TRBV11-2 and TRBJ1-5; D not resolved. Germline V gene sequence: CDR1 SGHAT, CDR2 FQNNGV. V was cut by 3 bases and J by 0 bases, with 9 bases left in between. The CDR3 consists of 15 residues. The DNA of the CDR3 is TGTGCCAGCAGCTTGCACGGCGGTAGCAATCAGCCCCAGCATTTT. Amino acid sequence: CASSLHGGSNQPQHF.

The chain joins TRBV6-5 to TRBJ2-1, with 8 positions matching TRBD2. Per the germline V gene, CDR1 is MNHEY and CDR2 is SVGAGI. V shed 4 bases, J shed 9 bases, and the junction held 2 bases outside the gene matches. This CDR3 has 12 amino acids. The CDR3 loop reads CASSSRGGEQFF. CDR3 sequence (DNA): TGTGCCAGCAGTTCCCGGGGGGGTGAGCAGTTCTTC.

This chain links TRBV28 with TRBJ2-1, with a possible D match to TRBD1 (5 bases). Germline V gene data show CDR1 as MDHEN and CDR2 as SYDVKM. This CDR3 spans 14 amino acids. Trimming shortened V by 1 base and J by 7 bases, and 11 bases separated the two germline ends. In DNA form, the CDR3 reads TGTGCCAGCAGTTTATTTCAGGGTACGAATGAGCAGTTCTTC. It translates to CASSLFQGTNEQFF.

The rearrangement links TRBV18 to TRBJ1-4; TRBD1 might be the D (6 bases). Trimming removed 3 bases from V and 5 bases from J, with 10 bases in between. There are 14 residues in the CDR3. From germline, CDR1 is KGHSH and CDR2 LQKENI. CDR3 sequence: CASSPITGNEKLFF. CDR3 DNA: TGTGCCAGCTCACCTATAACAGGGAATGAAAAACTGTTTTTT.

This clone has a single count. The chain combines TRBV4-1 with TRBJ2-5, with D possibly being TRBD2 (6 bases). Germline assignment: CDR1 MGHRA and CDR2 YSYEKL. CDR3 length: 15 amino acids. V was trimmed by 1 base and J by 4 bases, leaving 13 bases between them. CDR3 amino acids: CASSQVDYYRETQYF. As DNA, the CDR3 is TGCGCCAGCAGCCAAGTGGACTACTACCGAGAGACCCAGTACTTC.

The chain is built from TRBV10-3 and TRBJ1-2; TRBD1 aligns across 9 bases. The V gene's germline CDR1 is ENHRY and CDR2 SYGVKD. V trimming: 6 bases; J trimming: 4 bases; junction bases outside the gene matches: 12. This CDR3 is built from 16 residues. The CDR3 DNA is TGTGCCATCAGGGGACCCGGGACAGGGCCTCGCTATGGCTACACCTTC. Translation gives CAIRGPGTGPRYGYTF.

The chain uses TRBV5-1 and TRBJ2-7; 9 bases are a match to TRBD2. The V segment lost 3 bases and the J segment 2 bases; nucleotides outside the gene matches: 6. Germline V lookup: CDR1 SGHRS, CDR2 YFSETQ. The CDR3 spans 15 residues. CDR3 in amino acids: CASSSQAGGPYEQYF. In nucleotides, the CDR3 is TGCGCCAGCAGCTCCCAAGCGGGGGGCCCCTACGAGCAGTACTTC. The full variable domain, its missing parts supplied by reference TRBV5-1 and TRBJ2-7, is KAGVTQTPRYLIKTRGQQVTLSCSPISGHRSVSWYQQTPGQGLQFLFEYFSETQRNKGNFPGRFSGRQFSNSRSEMNVSTLELGDSALYLCASSSQAGGPYEQYFGPGTRLTVT.

The chain couples TRBV30 to TRBJ1-6; 9 positions agree with TRBD1. In germline, CDR1 is GTSNPN, CDR2 SVGIG (reference sequence). The CDR3 has 13 amino acids. V lost 3 bases to trimming and J lost 8 bases; unmatched junction nucleotides: 2. The DNA of the CDR3 is TGTGCCTGGAGGTGGGACAGGGATTCACCCCTCCACTTT. Amino acids: CAWRWDRDSPLHF.

V is TRBV20-1 and J is TRBJ2-5; D is uncertain. V lost 4 bases to trimming and J lost 2 bases, with 5 bases between them. The CDR3 has 11 amino acids. Germline V gene data show CDR1 as DFQATT and CDR2 as SNEGSKA (reference sequence). CDR3 sequence reads: CSATQQETQYF. For the CDR3, the DNA is TGCAGTGCTACACAGCAAGAGACCCAGTACTTC.